These 3 T cell receptor beta chains originate from one sample sequenced in a study of human T cells and chemical hapten exposure. Time point meaning: patch test 2, 6 weeks after DPC sensitization. The treatment: therapeutic diphenylcyclopropenone sensitization with weekly scalp DPC. Via MiXCR, TCRdb re-called the RACE reads, giving one row per CDR3 protein. The sample carries some 150,000 distinct CDR3 sequences, roughly 12% recorded once. Sequencing was performed on whole blood, taken in connection with sensitization to the hapten diphenylcyclopropenone (DPC). The receptors come from a woman aged 45-60 years with alopecia areata. Some clones in this sample may be carry-over from other donors' samples.

There are a few counts of this clonotype. The rearrangement uses TRBV18 and TRBJ2-7; no clear D gene. Per germline, CDR1 KGHSH and CDR2 LQKENI. V was trimmed by 2 bases and J by 0 bases, leaving 8 bases between them. The CDR3 has 14 amino acids. CDR3 in amino acids: CASSPRSVSYEQYF. Here the CDR3 DNA reads TGTGCCAGCTCACCAAGGTCAGTCTCCTACGAGCAGTACTTC.

The table lists this clonotype with a few counts. The chain has TRBV24-1 and TRBJ1-1; D might be TRBD1 (5 bases). The length of the CDR3 is 13 residues. The V end lost 4 bases, the J end lost 6 bases, and 11 bases lay between the germline ends. Looked up from germline, CDR1 is KGHDR and CDR2 is SFDVKD. The CDR3, as DNA: TGTGCCACCAGTGAGCCGGGGGTTTCTGAAGCTTTCTTT. It specifies CATSEPGVSEAFF.

This clonotype was observed many times. The V and J genes are TRBV2 and TRBJ2-5; 9 nucleotides agree with TRBD2. The germline CDR1 and CDR2 sequences are SNHLY and FYNNEI. The CDR3 covers 14 residues. With 4 bases clipped from V and 3 bases from J, the junction kept 3 bases outside the gene matches. For the CDR3, the DNA is TGTGCCAGCAGTGTGGGACTAGCAAAAGAGACCCAGTACTTC. Amino acids: CASSVGLAKETQYF. Complete variable domain (other parts from reference TRBV2 and TRBJ2-5): EPEVTQTPSHQVTQMGQEVILRCVPISNHLYFYWYRQILGQKVEFLVSFYNNEISEKSEIFDDQFSVERPDGSNFTLKIRSTKLEDSAMYFCASSVGLAKETQYFGPGTRLLVL.